This TCR beta chain was obtained from a study of blood T cell repertoires in COVID-19. Study-level information: Acute and convalescent COVID-19 specimens originated in the United States, Italy and Spain. Nucleic acid was either cDNA or gDNA, and it came from T cells, B-cell-depleted T cells, or PBMCs.

The Seattle patients, enrolled during active infection, were followed longitudinally. Germline V CDR1 and CDR2: MNHEY, SVGAGI. The V gene lost 6 bases and the J gene lost 4 bases, with 13 bases spanning the gap. The CDR3 consists of 14 residues. Authors' data handling: Amplifying reference gene primers gave estimates of nucleated cell counts. The table came from immunoSEQ multiplex PCR; TCRdb's copy has only in-frame clones and leaves some out. D and trimming were read from the DNA, whereas the V and J calls and clone size are those reported in that table. Of some 260,000 clones listed, 80% to 90% are singletons.

This sequence was found in a woman in her 70s with COVID-19, enrolled during active disease. The sample taken for sequencing was peripheral blood. The chain couples TRBV6-5 to TRBJ1-3; maybe TRBD1 (6 bases). CDR3 residues: CASSRTGSGNTIYF. The CDR3 DNA reads as TGTGCCAGCAGCCGCACAGGGTCGGGAAACACCATATATTTT.